These 5 T cell receptor beta chains were all obtained from the same sample, sequenced in a study of graft-versus-host responses after intestinal transplantation. No antigen has been identified for these receptors. Only in-frame clones appear in the TCRdb table, and some are missing; sequencing was by immunoSEQ multiplex PCR. Of fewer than 90,000 clones listed, around 93% are singletons. Sequenced here: unstimulated CD4+ T cells sorted from spleen or lymph node cells, sampled before transplant. These receptors were collected from a human donor who was the organ donor for an intestinal transplant.

This chain joins TRBV5-4 and TRBJ1-1, with 11 bases matching TRBD1. This CDR3 is built from 18 residues. Trimming took 0 bases from V and 2 from J; bases not matched to a gene: 9. The germline gives CDR1 SGHNT, CDR2 YYREEE (reference sequence). The CDR3 DNA follows: TGTGCCAGCAGCTTGGTAGGACAGGGGGCGCGGGACAACACTGAAGCTTTCTTT. Protein: CASSLVGQGARDNTEAFF.

This chain connects TRBV7-3 to TRBJ2-1, with TRBD1 matching 8 bases. The CDR3 loop spans 16 amino acids. The V gene end was trimmed by 5 bases and the J gene end by 0 bases; junction bases not matched to a gene: 6. CDR1 and CDR2 from the germline V gene are SGHTA and FQGTGA. CDR3 in DNA: TGTGCCAGCAGCAAAGACAGGGGATTCTCCTACAATGAGCAGTTCTTC. Its protein product is CASSKDRGFSYNEQFF.

DNA of the CDR3: TGTGCCAGCAGCCCTCAGTCTGAGACCCAGTACTTC. Protein: CASSPQSETQYF. The chain uses TRBV9 and TRBJ2-5; D is unresolved. Germline lookup yields CDR1 SGDLS and CDR2 YYNGEE. The CDR3 has 12 amino acids. Trimming stripped 4 bases from V and 5 bases from J, with 9 bases between. The full variable domain, its missing parts supplied by reference TRBV9 and TRBJ2-5, is DSGVTQTPKHLITATGQRVTLRCSPRSGDLSVYWYQQSLDQGLQFLIQYYNGEERAKGNILERFSAQQFPDLHSELNLSSLELGDSALYFCASSPQSETQYFGPGTRLLVL.

The rearrangement joins TRBV18 to TRBJ2-1; a weak D match, TRBD2 (7 bases). Germline values: CDR1 KGHSH, CDR2 LQKENI. Deletions cut 6 bases from V and 5 bases from J, with 23 bases between. This CDR3 is 17 amino acids long. CDR3: CASSRVGRGGLNNEQFF. Here the CDR3 DNA reads TGTGCCAGCTCCAGAGTCGGTAGGGGGGGGCTGAACAATGAGCAGTTCTTC.

This rearrangement joins TRBV6-1 to TRBJ1-3; D remains ambiguous. This CDR3 has 13 amino acids. Per germline, CDR1 MNHNS and CDR2 SASEGT. V lost 7 bases, J lost 0 bases, and 7 bases lay in between. Written as DNA, the CDR3 is TGTGCCAGCACCCTCTCCTCTGGAAACACCATATATTTT. It is translated as CASTLSSGNTIYF.